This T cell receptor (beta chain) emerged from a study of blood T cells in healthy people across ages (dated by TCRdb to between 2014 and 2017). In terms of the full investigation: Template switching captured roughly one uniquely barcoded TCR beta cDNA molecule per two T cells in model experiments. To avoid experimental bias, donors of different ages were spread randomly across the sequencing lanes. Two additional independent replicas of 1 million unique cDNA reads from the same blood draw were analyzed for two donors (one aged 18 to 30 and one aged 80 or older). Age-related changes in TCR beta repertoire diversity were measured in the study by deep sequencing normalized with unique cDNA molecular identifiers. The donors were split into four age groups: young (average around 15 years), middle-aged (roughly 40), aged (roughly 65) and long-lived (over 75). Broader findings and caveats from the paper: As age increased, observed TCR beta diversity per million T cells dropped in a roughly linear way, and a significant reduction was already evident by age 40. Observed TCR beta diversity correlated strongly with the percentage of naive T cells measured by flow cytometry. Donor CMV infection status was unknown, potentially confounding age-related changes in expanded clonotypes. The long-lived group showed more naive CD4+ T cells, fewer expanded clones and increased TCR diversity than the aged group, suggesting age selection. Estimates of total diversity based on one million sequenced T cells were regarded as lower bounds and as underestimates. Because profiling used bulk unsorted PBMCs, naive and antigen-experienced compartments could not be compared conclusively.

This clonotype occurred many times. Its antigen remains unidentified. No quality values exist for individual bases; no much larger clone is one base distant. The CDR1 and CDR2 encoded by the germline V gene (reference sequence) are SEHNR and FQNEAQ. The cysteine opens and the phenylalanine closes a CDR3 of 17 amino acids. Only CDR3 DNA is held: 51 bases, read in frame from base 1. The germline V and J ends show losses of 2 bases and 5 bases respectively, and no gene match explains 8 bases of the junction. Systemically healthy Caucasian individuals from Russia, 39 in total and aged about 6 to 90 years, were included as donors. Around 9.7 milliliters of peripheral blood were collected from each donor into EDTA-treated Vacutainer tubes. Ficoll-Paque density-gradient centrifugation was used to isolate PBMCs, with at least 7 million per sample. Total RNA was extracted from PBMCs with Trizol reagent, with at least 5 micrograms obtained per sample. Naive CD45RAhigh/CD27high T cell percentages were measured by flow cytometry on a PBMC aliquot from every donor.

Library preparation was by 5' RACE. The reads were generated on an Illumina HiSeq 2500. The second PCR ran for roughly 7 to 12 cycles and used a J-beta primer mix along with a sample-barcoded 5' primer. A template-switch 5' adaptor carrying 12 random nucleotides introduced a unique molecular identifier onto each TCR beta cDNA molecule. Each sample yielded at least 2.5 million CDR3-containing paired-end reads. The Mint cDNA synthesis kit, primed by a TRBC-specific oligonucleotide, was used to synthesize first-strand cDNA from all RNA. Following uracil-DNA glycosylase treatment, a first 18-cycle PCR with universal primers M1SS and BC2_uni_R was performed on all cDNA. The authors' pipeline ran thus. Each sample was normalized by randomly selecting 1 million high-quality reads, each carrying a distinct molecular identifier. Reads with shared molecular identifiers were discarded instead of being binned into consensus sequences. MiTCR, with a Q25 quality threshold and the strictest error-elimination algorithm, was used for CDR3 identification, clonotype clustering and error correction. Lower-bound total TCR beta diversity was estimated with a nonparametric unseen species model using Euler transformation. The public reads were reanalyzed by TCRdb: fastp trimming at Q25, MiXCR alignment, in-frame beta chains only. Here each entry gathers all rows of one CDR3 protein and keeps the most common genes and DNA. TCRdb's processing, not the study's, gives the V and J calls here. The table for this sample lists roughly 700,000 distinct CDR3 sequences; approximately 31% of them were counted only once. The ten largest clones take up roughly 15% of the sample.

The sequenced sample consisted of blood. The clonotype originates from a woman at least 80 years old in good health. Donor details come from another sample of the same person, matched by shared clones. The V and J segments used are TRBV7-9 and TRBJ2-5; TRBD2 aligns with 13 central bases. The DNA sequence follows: TGTGCCAGCAGCTTACCCCTACTAGCGGGGGGGCTGGAGACCCAGTACTTC. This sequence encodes CASSLPLLAGGLETQYF. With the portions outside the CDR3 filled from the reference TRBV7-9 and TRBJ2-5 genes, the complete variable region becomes DTGVSQNPRHKITKRGQNVTFRCDPISEHNRLYWYRQTLGQGPEFLTYFQNEAQLEKSRLLSDRFSAERPKGSFSTLEIQRTEQGDSAMYLCASSLPLLAGGLETQYFGPGTRLLVL.